The following is a T cell receptor (beta chain) sequence with its context. Its matching antigen is unknown. An end of the junction differs from the germline gene, which may be a read error. The CDR3 has 14 amino acids. The germline gives CDR1 MNHEY, CDR2 SMNVEV (reference sequence). PCR primers comprised 60 Vbeta and 13 Jbeta primers. Assay used: immunoSEQ multiplex PCR; TCRdb lists only in-frame clones, some missing. The top ten clones hold less than 20% of a sample with more than 200,000 clones, about 80% of them seen once. The data derive from a study of cytomegalovirus exposure and HLA in healthy donors. Overall study findings and caveats: Solely CMV serostatus was available to characterize immune exposure. With later analysis, a missense DCLRE1C variant became linked to TCR beta V- and J-gene trimming.

The genes are TRBV27 and TRBJ2-1; 11 positions agree with TRBD2. The sequence came from a middle-aged man in good health and CMV-seronegative. Source material: PBMCs. DNA for the CDR3: TGTGCCAGCAGTTTAAGCCTAGCGGGAGGCCGCCAGATCTTC. Residues: CASSLSLAGGRQIF.